This TCR beta chain comes out of a study of technical replicates of blood from a handful of donors. Looked up from germline, CDR1 is SNHLY and CDR2 is FYNNEI. V was clipped by 10 bases and J by 5 bases; unmatched bases: 7. CDR3 size: 14 residues. Measured with immunoSEQ multiplex PCR; TCRdb has only the in-frame clones, and not every one. The sample includes under 80,000 clones, around 92% seen only once; the top ten take about 0.4%. The chain carries TRBV2 and TRBJ2-5; TRBD2 agrees at 13 bases. The sample was T cells isolated from PBMCs. This receptor was obtained from a human donor in good health. Some clones in this sample may be carry-over from other donors' samples. As DNA, the CDR3 is TGTGCCACCCAAATGACTAGCGGGAGGGAGACCCAGTACTTC. Its protein is CATQMTSGRETQYF. The complete variable domain, with remaining parts taken from reference TRBV2 and TRBJ2-5, reads EPEVTQTPSHQVTQMGQEVILRCVPISNHLYFYWYRQILGQKVEFLVSFYNNEISEKSEIFDDQFSVERPDGSNFTLKIRSTKLEDSAMYFCATQMTSGRETQYFGPGTRLLVL.